The rows below give T cell receptor beta chains drawn from one sample of a study of control samples from healthy donors and cancer patients. Sequenced by immunoSEQ multiplex PCR; TCRdb stores in-frame clones only, minus some. The table records 65,000 to 80,000 clones, roughly 90% of them present only once. The material sequenced was PBMCs. The origin of the receptors is a woman aged 60-70 years with head and neck cancer. The CDR3 runs from the conserved cysteine through the conserved F or W. A D gene is named only where the DNA matches it firmly. Size tells how often a clone was seen (once, few, many) or the class of an expanded clone, and some rows leave it out.

TRBJ2-1	NA	NA	TRBV3-1/TRBV3-2	CASSYLPGEPSYNEQFF	TGTGCCAGCAGCTATCTCCCGGGAGAGCCCTCCTACAATGAGCAGTTCTTC
TRBJ2-3	NA	TRBD1	TRBV5-4	CASSLGSRQGDTQYF	TGTGCCAGCAGCTTAGGCTCCAGACAGGGAGATACGCAGTATTTT
TRBJ2-5	once	NA	TRBV15	CATSRGGSGDTQYF	TGTGCCACCAGCAGAGGAGGGTCGGGTGATACCCAGTACTTC
TRBJ1-6	NA	NA	TRBV14	CASSQQSELSPLHF	TGTGCCAGCAGCCAACAATCCGAGCTTTCACCCCTCCACTTT
TRBJ1-1	NA	NA	TRBV5-8	CASSFEQGWTEAFF	TGTGCCAGCAGCTTTGAACAGGGTTGGACTGAAGCTTTCTTT
TRBJ1-1	NA	NA	TRBV5-1	CASSLTGNTEAFF	TGCGCCAGCAGCTTGACAGGGAACACTGAAGCTTTCTTT
TRBJ1-2	few	NA	TRBV2	CASSEERANYGYTF	TGTGCCAGCAGTGAAGAGAGAGCTAACTATGGCTACACCTTC
TRBJ2-1	NA	NA	TRBV9	CASSVGGPSYNEQFF	TGTGCCAGCAGCGTAGGCGGACCCTCCTACAATGAGCAGTTCTTC
TRBJ2-5	NA	NA	TRBV27	CASRRGQETQYF	TGTGCCAGCAGGAGGGGGCAAGAGACCCAGTACTTC
TRBJ1-5	NA	NA	TRBV12-5	CASGLESNQPQHF	TGTGCTAGTGGTTTGGAGAGCAATCAGCCCCAGCATTTT
TRBJ1-5	NA	NA	TRBV2	CASSEENGREPQHF	TGTGCCAGCAGTGAAGAAAACGGAAGGGAGCCCCAGCATTTT
TRBJ2-1	few	NA	TRBV5-1	CASSFYRDSPNEQFF	TGCGCCAGCAGCTTCTACCGGGACTCCCCCAATGAGCAGTTCTTC
TRBJ2-7	NA	TRBD2	TRBV19	CASSIGASGSLNEQYF	TGTGCCAGTAGTATAGGAGCTAGCGGGAGTCTCAACGAGCAGTACTTC
TRBJ2-7	NA	TRBD2	TRBV15	CATSRSGRSYEQYF	TGTGCCACCAGCAGGAGCGGGAGGTCCTACGAGCAGTACTTC
TRBJ2-7	NA	TRBD2	TRBV5-1	CASSSGGGSYEQYF	TGCGCCAGCAGCTCGGGAGGCGGTTCCTACGAGCAGTACTTC
TRBJ2-2	NA	NA	TRBV11-3	CASSFTGSNTGELFF	TGTGCCAGCAGCTTTACGGGGTCGAACACCGGGGAGCTGTTTTTT
TRBJ1-1	NA	TRBD1	TRBV19	CASSIDLRGMNTEAFF	TGTGCCAGTAGTATAGACCTCAGGGGGATGAACACTGAAGCTTTCTTT
TRBJ2-1	NA	TRBD2	TRBV14	CASSQYRTSVYNEQFF	TGTGCCAGCAGCCAATACCGGACTAGCGTCTACAATGAGCAGTTCTTC
TRBJ2-7	NA	TRBD1	TRBV12-3/TRBV12-4	CASSRDRYYEQYF	TGTGCCAGCAGCCGGGACAGGTACTACGAGCAGTACTTC
TRBJ1-6	NA	NA	TRBV11-3	CASSLDLDSPLHF	TGTGCCAGCAGCTTAGATCTAGATTCACCCCTCCACTTT
TRBJ1-4	NA	NA	TRBV15	CATSRQGKAEKLFF	TGTGCCACCAGCAGACAGGGGAAGGCTGAAAAACTGTTTTTT
TRBJ1-1	NA	NA	TRBV5-4	CASSIDRKNTEAFF	TGTGCCAGCAGCATTGACAGGAAGAACACTGAAGCTTTCTTT
TRBJ2-1	NA	TRBD1	TRBV27	CASSGILGGGSYNEQFF	TGTGCCAGCAGTGGAATTTTAGGGGGCGGATCCTACAATGAGCAGTTCTTC
TRBJ1-4	NA	NA	TRBV11-2	CASSMSYEQGTNEKLFF	TGTGCCAGCAGCATGTCTTACGAACAGGGAACTAATGAAAAACTGTTTTTT
TRBJ2-7	NA	NA	TRBV5-4	CASSLDATSYEQYF	TGTGCCAGCAGCTTGGACGCTACTTCCTACGAGCAGTACTTC
TRBJ2-3	NA	NA	TRBV5-4	CASSLAGTLNPDTQYF	TGTGCCAGCAGCTTGGCCGGGACTTTGAATCCGGATACGCAGTATTTT
TRBJ2-7	NA	TRBD1	TRBV19	CASTFGTGTEQYF	TGTGCCAGTACATTCGGGACAGGGACCGAGCAGTACTTC
TRBJ2-2	NA	TRBD2	TRBV10-3	CAISVETSGRTWNTGELFF	TGTGCCATCAGTGTCGAAACTAGCGGGAGAACTTGGAACACCGGGGAGCTGTTTTTT
TRBJ1-3	NA	NA	TRBV18	CASSQGNTIYF	TGTGCCAGCTCCCAAGGAAACACCATATATTTT
TRBJ1-5	NA	NA	TRBV5-8	CASSLESDNQPQHF	TGTGCCAGCAGCTTGGAGTCAGACAATCAGCCCCAGCATTTT
TRBJ2-7	NA	TRBD2	TRBV7-9	CASSLSSGSLWEQYF	TGTGCCAGCAGCTTATCTAGCGGGAGTCTCTGGGAGCAGTACTTC
TRBJ1-1	NA	NA	TRBV29-1	CSAAQSKNTEAFF	TGCAGCGCTGCGCAGAGTAAGAACACTGAAGCTTTCTTT
TRBJ2-1	once	NA	TRBV13	CASSFSHSNEQFF	TGTGCCAGCAGCTTTTCCCACAGCAATGAGCAGTTCTTC
TRBJ2-7	NA	NA	TRBV7-2	CASSRDLVEQYF	TGTGCCAGCAGCAGGGACCTGGTCGAGCAGTACTTC
TRBJ2-7	once	TRBD2	TRBV5-6	CASSGQTSGRTYEQYF	TGTGCCAGCAGCGGACAGACTAGCGGGAGAACCTACGAGCAGTACTTC
TRBJ2-7	NA	NA	TRBV19	CASSIQGYEQYF	TGTGCCAGTAGTATTCAGGGCTACGAGCAGTACTTC
TRBJ2-3	NA	TRBD1	TRBV7-9	CASSLAAGGVVSDTQYF	TGTGCCAGCAGCTTAGCTGCAGGGGGCGTCGTTTCAGATACGCAGTATTTT
TRBJ2-5	NA	TRBD2	TRBV5-4	CASSLGLAGGAQETQYF	TGTGCCAGCAGCTTGGGACTAGCGGGAGGGGCCCAAGAGACCCAGTACTTC
TRBJ2-7	NA	NA	TRBV18	CASSISALSSYEQYF	TGTGCCAGCTCAATCTCGGCCTTGAGCTCCTACGAGCAGTACTTC
TRBJ2-2	once	TRBD2	TRBV12-5	CACGSGGWDTGELFF	TGTGCTTGTGGAAGCGGGGGGTGGGACACCGGGGAGCTGTTTTTT
TRBJ1-5	NA	NA	TRBV19	CASSIEGQVNQPQHF	TGTGCCAGTAGTATAGAGGGCCAGGTCAATCAGCCCCAGCATTTT